The clone carrying this T cell receptor beta chain was seen repeatedly, ten times or more. This CDR3 is built from 11 residues. V was pared by 2 bases and J by 8 bases, with 1 base of the junction left unmatched. The germline gives CDR1 SQVTM, CDR2 ANQGSEA. This sample stems from a study of tumor-infiltrating lymphocytes in primary liver carcinoma. Each 20-30 mg portion of unsorted bulk tissue served as the source for co-extraction of RNA and DNA. The patients had histopathologically diagnosed primary liver carcinoma, and their disease was treated by surgical resection. There were over 90% viable tumor cells in every single sample of tumor. The template, around 540 ng total RNA, yielded TCR beta cDNA made with a constant-region primer. Each TCR beta library was derived from three nested multiplex PCR rounds that employed slightly modified ARM-PCR. The first two PCR rounds used TRBV1-TRBV30 primers with a Cbeta primer, approximately 9 cycles each. One entry per CDR3 protein results from TCRdb running MiXCR on the multiplex PCR reads. The profile covers approximately 99,000 distinct CDR3 sequences, with 69% appearing a single time and just over 9.5% taken by the ten largest.

This rearrangement joins TRBV29-1 to TRBJ1-2; 8 bases line up with TRBD1. Specimen: liver tumor tissue from sampling region 5. Noted subset: tumor region T5, tumor centre. The clonotype was recovered from a woman aged 60-75 years with primary liver carcinoma and hepatitis B virus infection. The CDR3 region has the DNA TGCAGCGTTGAAAGGGACAGGGGCTACACCTTC. It specifies CSVERDRGYTF.